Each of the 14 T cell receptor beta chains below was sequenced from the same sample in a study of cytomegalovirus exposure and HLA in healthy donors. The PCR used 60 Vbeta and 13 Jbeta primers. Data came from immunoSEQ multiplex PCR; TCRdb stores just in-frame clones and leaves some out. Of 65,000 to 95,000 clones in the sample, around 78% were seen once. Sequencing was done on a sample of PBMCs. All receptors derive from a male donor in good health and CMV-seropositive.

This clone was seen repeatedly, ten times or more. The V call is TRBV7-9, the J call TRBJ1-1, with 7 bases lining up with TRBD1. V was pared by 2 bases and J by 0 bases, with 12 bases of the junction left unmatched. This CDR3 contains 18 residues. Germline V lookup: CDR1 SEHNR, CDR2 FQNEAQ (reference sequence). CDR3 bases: TGTGCCAGCAGCTTACCCCGAAAGGGGGCTCACATGAACACTGAAGCTTTCTTT. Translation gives CASSLPRKGAHMNTEAFF.

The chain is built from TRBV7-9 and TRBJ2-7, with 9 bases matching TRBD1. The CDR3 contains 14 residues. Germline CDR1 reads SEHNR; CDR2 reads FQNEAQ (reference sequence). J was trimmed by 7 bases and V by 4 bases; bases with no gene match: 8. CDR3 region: CASSSETGGQEQYF. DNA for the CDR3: TGTGCCAGCAGCTCAGAGACAGGGGGACAAGAGCAGTACTTC.

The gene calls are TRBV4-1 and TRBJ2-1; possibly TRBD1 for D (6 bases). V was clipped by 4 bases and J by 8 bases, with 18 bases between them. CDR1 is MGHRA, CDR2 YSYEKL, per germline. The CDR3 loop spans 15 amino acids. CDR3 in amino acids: CASSLTGPSVDEQFF. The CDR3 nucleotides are TGCGCCAGCAGCCTGACAGGACCCTCTGTGGATGAGCAGTTCTTC.

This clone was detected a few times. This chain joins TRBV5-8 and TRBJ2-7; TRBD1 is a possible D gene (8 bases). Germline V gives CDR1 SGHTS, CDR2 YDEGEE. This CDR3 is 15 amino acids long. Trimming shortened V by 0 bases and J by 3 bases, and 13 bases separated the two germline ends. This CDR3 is CASSLETGGGYEQYF. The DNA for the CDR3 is TGTGCCAGCAGCTTGGAAACAGGGGGGGGCTACGAGCAGTACTTC.

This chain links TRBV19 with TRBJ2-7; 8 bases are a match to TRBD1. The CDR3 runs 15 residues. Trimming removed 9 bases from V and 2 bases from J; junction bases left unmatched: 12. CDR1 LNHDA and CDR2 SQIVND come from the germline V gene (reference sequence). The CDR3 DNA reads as TGTGCCAGAACTGTCCGGGACAGGAGTACCTACGAGCAGTACTTC. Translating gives CARTVRDRSTYEQYF.

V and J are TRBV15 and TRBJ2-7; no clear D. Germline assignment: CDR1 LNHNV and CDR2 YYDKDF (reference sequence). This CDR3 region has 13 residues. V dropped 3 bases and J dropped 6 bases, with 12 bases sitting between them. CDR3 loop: CATSSRLAGEQYF. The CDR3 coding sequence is TGTGCCACCAGCAGTCGACTTGCTGGCGAGCAGTACTTC.

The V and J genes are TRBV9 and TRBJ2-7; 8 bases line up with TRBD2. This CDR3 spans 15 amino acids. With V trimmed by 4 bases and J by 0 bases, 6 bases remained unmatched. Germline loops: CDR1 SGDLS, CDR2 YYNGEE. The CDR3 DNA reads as TGTGCCAGCAGCCCCCGGGAGGGCGGCTCCTACGAGCAGTACTTC. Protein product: CASSPREGGSYEQYF.

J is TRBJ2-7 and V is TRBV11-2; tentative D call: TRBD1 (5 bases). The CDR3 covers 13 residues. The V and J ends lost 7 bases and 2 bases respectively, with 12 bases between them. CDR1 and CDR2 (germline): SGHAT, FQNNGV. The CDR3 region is CASNSRDTYEQYF. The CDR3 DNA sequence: TGTGCCAGCAATTCCAGGGATACCTACGAGCAGTACTTC.

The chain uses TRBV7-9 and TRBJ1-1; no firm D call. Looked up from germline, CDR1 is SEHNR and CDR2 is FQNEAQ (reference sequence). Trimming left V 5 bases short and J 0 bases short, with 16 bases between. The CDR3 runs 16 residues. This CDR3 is CASSANNGGMNTEAFF. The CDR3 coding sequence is TGTGCCAGCAGCGCAAACAATGGAGGGATGAACACTGAAGCTTTCTTT.

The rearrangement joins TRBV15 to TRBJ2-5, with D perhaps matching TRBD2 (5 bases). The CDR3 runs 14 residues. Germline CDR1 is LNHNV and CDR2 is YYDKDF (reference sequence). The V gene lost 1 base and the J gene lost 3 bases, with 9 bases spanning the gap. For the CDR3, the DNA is TGTGCCACCAGCAGAGGACTATCCGAAGAGACCCAGTACTTC. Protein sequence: CATSRGLSEETQYF.

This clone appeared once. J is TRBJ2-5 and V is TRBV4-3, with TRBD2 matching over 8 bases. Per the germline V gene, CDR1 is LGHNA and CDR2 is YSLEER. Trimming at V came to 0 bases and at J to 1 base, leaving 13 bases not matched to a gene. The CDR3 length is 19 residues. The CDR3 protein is CASSQDKWSGSLIQETQYF. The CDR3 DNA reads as TGCGCCAGCAGCCAAGATAAGTGGAGCGGGAGCTTAATCCAAGAGACCCAGTACTTC.

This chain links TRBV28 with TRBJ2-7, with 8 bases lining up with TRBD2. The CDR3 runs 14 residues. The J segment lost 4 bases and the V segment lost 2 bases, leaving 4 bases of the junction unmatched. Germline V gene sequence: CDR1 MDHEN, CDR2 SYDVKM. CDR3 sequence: CASSLLAGGYEQYF. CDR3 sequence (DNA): TGTGCCAGCAGTTTACTCGCGGGAGGATACGAGCAGTACTTC.

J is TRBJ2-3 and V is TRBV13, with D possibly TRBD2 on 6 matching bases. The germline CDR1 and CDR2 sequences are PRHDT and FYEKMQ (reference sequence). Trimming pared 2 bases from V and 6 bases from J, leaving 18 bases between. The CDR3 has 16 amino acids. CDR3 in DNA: TGTGCCAGCAGCTTACATCTAGCGAAGGCAGGGGATACGCAGTATTTT. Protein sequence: CASSLHLAKAGDTQYF.

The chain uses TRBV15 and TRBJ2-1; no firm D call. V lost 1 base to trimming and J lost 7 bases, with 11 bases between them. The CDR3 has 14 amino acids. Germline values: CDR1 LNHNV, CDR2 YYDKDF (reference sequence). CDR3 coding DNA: TGTGCCACCAGCAGAGTGGCGGAGAGGAATGAGCAGTTCTTC. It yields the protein CATSRVAERNEQFF.